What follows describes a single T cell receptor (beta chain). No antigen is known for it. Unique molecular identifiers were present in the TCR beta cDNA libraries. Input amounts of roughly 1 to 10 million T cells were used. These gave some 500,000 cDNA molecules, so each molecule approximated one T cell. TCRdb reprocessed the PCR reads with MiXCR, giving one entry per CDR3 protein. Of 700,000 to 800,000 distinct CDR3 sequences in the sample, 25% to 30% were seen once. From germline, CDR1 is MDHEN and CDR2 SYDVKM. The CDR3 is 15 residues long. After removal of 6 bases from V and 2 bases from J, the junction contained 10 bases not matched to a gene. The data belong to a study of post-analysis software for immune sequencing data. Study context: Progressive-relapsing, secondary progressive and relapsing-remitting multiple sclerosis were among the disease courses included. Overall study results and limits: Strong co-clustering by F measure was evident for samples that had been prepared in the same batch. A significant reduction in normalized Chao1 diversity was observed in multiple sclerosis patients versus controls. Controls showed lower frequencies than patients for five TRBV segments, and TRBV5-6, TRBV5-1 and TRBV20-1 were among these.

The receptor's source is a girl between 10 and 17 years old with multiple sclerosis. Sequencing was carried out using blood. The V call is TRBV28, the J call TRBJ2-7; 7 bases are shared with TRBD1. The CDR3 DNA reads TGTGCCAGCAGGATTTCCGGGACAGCTGCCTACGAGCAGTACTTC. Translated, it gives CASRISGTAAYEQYF.